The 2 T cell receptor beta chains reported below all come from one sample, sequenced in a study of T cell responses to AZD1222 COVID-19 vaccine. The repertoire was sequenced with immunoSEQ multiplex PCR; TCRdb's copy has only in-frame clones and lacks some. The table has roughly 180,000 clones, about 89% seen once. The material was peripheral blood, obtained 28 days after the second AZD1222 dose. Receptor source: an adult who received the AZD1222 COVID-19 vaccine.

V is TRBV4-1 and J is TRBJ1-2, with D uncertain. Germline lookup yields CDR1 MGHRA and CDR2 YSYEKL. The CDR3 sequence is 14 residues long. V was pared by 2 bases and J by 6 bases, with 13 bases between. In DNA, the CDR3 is TGCGCCAGCAGCCAACCAACGGGGTCTGATGGCTACACCTTC. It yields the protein CASSQPTGSDGYTF.

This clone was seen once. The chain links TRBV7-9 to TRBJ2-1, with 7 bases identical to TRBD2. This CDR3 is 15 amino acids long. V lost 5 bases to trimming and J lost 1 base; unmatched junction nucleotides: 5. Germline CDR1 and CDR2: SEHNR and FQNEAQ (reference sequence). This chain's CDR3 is CASSQRDLSYNEQFF. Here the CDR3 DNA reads TGTGCCAGCAGCCAGCGGGACCTTTCCTACAATGAGCAGTTCTTC.